This paragraph reports one TCR beta chain. The data were taken from a study of blood T cell repertoires in COVID-19. Authors' methods: Estimation of nucleated cell counts was performed using reference gene primer amplification. Data came from immunoSEQ multiplex PCR; TCRdb stores just in-frame clones and leaves some out. V and J calls and clone size follow that table, whereas D and trimming were derived from the DNA. The table lists over 350,000 clones, roughly 89% of them singletons. Sequencing was done on a sample of peripheral blood. This receptor was obtained from a woman aged 25 to 39 with acute or convalescent COVID-19.

The CDR3 nucleotides read TGTGCCATCAGTGAGTCGAGAGGGGGGACAGGGGACCTTATTTCACCCCTCCACTTT. Encoded protein: CAISESRGGTGDLISPLHF. V usage is TRBV10-3 and J usage is TRBJ1-6; 10 positions agree with TRBD1. Unmatched junction bases numbered 14, after V lost 0 bases and J lost 9 bases. Germline values: CDR1 ENHRY, CDR2 SYGVKD. The length of the CDR3 is 19 residues.